This TCR beta chain was profiled in a study of CD8 T cells in Susac syndrome. CDR3 size: 13 residues. Germline V gene sequence: CDR1 LGHDT, CDR2 YNNKEL (reference sequence). Trimming cost V 7 bases and J 2 bases, with 11 bases left between them. The multiple sclerosis control group was made up of treatment-naive patients with stable or active relapsing-remitting disease. With random hexamers, roughly 0.5 to 1 ug RNA was reverse transcribed. MiXCR, applied by TCRdb to the immunoSEQ multiplex PCR reads, yields one record per CDR3 protein. Seen here are roughly 330,000 distinct CDR3 sequences, 92% observed once, and the top ten hold roughly 0.07%.

This rearrangement joins TRBV3-1 to TRBJ2-5; D is uncertain. The sample consisted of CD4+ T cells from PBMCs. The TCR comes from a human donor with multiple sclerosis. CDR3 sequence: CASNLRAQETQYF. CDR3 nucleotide sequence: TGTGCCAGCAACCTCCGAGCTCAAGAGACCCAGTACTTC.